This T cell receptor (beta chain) is drawn from a study of cytomegalovirus exposure and HLA in healthy donors. This clone has a handful of counts. The antigen remains unidentified. The CDR3 totals 15 residues. V lost 5 bases and J lost 4; bases outside the gene matches: 8. Germline CDR1 SEHNR, CDR2 FQNEAQ (reference sequence). The primer mix had 60 Vbeta and 13 Jbeta primers. Data came from immunoSEQ multiplex PCR; TCRdb stores just in-frame clones and leaves some out. The sample records some 190,000 clones, 8.5% to 10% being singletons. Study-wide findings and caveats: About 90% or about 30% of the time was how often most TCR beta V segments were productive, according to an earlier analysis. Presence/absence results assume similar sequencing depth per donor, which may not hold.

The source is a woman aged 30 to 39 in good health and CMV-seropositive. Specimen: PBMCs. The V and J genes are TRBV7-9 and TRBJ2-7, with 10 bases that match TRBD1. CDR3 sequence (DNA): TGTGCCAGCAGCCTACCCCGGGACAGGGGTTACGAGCAGTACTTC. Encoded protein: CASSLPRDRGYEQYF.